The entry below gives a single T cell receptor beta chain sequence along with its context. Its target is unknown. This sample also contains other DNA sequences that code for the same CDR3. Healthy HIV-negative adults without recent acute infections or vaccinations served as donors. This specimen belongs to a study of shared clonotypes between healthy human individuals. Study findings and constraints: Large depth notwithstanding, sorted-subset sequencing proved incomplete by rarefaction. Compared with memory subsets, naive subsets generally had larger estimated richness.

CDR1 KGHSH and CDR2 LQKENI come from the germline V gene. The CDR3 runs 13 residues. Trimming pared 3 bases from V and 4 bases from J, leaving 7 bases between. Source study methods: Junction-only sequences produced by ImmunoSEQ had no quality scores, so filtering differed. Libraries were prepared by immunoSEQ multiplex PCR; TCRdb keeps only in-frame clonotypes and omits some of them. D and trimming come from the DNA, and the V and J calls and clone size come from that table. There are roughly 2.4 million clones in the sample; approximately 96% occur only once, and around 0.13% lies in the top ten. The specimen sequenced was naive CD4+ T cells sorted from blood. Noted subset: CD45RA+ positively selected. The TCR originated in a man between 18 and 29 years old in good health. The V call is TRBV18, the J call TRBJ1-5; unclear D gene. The CDR3 here is CASSPGSNQPQHF. The DNA for the CDR3 is TGTGCCAGCTCACCCGGGTCGAATCAGCCCCAGCATTTT.